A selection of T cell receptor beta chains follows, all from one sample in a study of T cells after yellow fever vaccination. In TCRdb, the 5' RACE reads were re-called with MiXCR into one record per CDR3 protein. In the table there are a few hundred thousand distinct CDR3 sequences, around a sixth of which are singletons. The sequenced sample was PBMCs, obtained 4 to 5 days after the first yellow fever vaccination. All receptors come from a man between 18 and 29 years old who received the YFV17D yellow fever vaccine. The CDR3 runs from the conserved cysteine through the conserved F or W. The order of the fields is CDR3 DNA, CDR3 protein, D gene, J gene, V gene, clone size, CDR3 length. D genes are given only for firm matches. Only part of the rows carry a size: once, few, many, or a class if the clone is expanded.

CDR3 DNA: TGTGCCAGCAGGCCTCCGGGACACAGAAAAGAGACCCAGTACTTC
CDR3 protein: CASRPPGHRKETQYF
D gene: -
J gene: TRBJ2-5
V gene: TRBV6-1
clone size: -
CDR3 length: 15

CDR3 DNA: TGCGCCAGCGCGTCTGGCGGGCACACCGGGGAGCTGTTTTTT
CDR3 protein: CASASGGHTGELFF
D gene: -
J gene: TRBJ2-2
V gene: TRBV5-1
clone size: few
CDR3 length: 14

CDR3 DNA: TGTGCCAGCAGCCAAGGAACAGGGAGGCATGAGCAGTTCTTC
CDR3 protein: CASSQGTGRHEQFF
D gene: -
J gene: TRBJ2-1
V gene: TRBV4-2
clone size: few
CDR3 length: 14

CDR3 DNA: TGTGCCAGCAGCTTGCGGGGGGGCCCAGAGACCCAGTACTTC
CDR3 protein: CASSLRGGPETQYF
D gene: TRBD2
J gene: TRBJ2-5
V gene: TRBV5-4
clone size: -
CDR3 length: 14

CDR3 DNA: TGCGCCAGCAGCGACGGGTCCCATGGGGAGACCCAGTACTTC
CDR3 protein: CASSDGSHGETQYF
D gene: -
J gene: TRBJ2-5
V gene: TRBV5-1
clone size: -
CDR3 length: 14

CDR3 DNA: TGTGCCAGCAGCTCCCTTAGCGGGGGGGCGGAGACCCAGTACTTC
CDR3 protein: CASSSLSGGAETQYF
D gene: TRBD2
J gene: TRBJ2-5
V gene: TRBV7-2
clone size: few
CDR3 length: 15

CDR3 DNA: TGTGCCAGCAGCTCCGTACAGGGTCGAGGAAACACCATATATTTT
CDR3 protein: CASSSVQGRGNTIYF
D gene: -
J gene: TRBJ1-3
V gene: TRBV7-9
clone size: few
CDR3 length: 15

CDR3 DNA: TGTGCCAGCAGTTTAGCGGGGACAGCGCCATACGAGCAGTACTTC
CDR3 protein: CASSLAGTAPYEQYF
D gene: TRBD1
J gene: TRBJ2-7
V gene: TRBV12-3/TRBV12-4
clone size: -
CDR3 length: 15

CDR3 DNA: TGTGCCAGCAGCATTTCGACAGGGTGGTCCTACGAGCAGTACTTC
CDR3 protein: CASSISTGWSYEQYF
D gene: TRBD1
J gene: TRBJ2-7
V gene: TRBV7-6
clone size: few
CDR3 length: 15

CDR3 DNA: TGTGCCACCAGCAGAGATCTCGCAGGGGGGGAGACCCAGTACTTC
CDR3 protein: CATSRDLAGGETQYF
D gene: -
J gene: TRBJ2-5
V gene: TRBV15
clone size: few
CDR3 length: 15

CDR3 DNA: TGTGCCAGCAGCCAACCGACTTTAGCGGGGGGTCCTCGCACAGATACGCAGTATTTT
CDR3 protein: CASSQPTLAGGPRTDTQYF
D gene: TRBD2
J gene: TRBJ2-3
V gene: TRBV12-3/TRBV12-4
clone size: few
CDR3 length: 19

CDR3 DNA: TGTGCCAGCAGACGCGGGACAGGTCCTAACTATGGCTACACCTTC
CDR3 protein: CASRRGTGPNYGYTF
D gene: TRBD1
J gene: TRBJ1-2
V gene: TRBV7-6
clone size: -
CDR3 length: 15

CDR3 DNA: TGTGCCAGCAGTAGGAGCAGGGGACACAATGAGCAGTTCTTC
CDR3 protein: CASSRSRGHNEQFF
D gene: -
J gene: TRBJ2-1
V gene: TRBV7-3
clone size: -
CDR3 length: 14

CDR3 DNA: TGCAGTGCTAGAGGGACAGGGTTTCAGCCCCAGCATTTT
CDR3 protein: CSARGTGFQPQHF
D gene: TRBD1
J gene: TRBJ1-5
V gene: TRBV20-1
clone size: -
CDR3 length: 13

CDR3 DNA: TGTGCCACCAGCATGAGCGTCTCGCCGACAGGGGGAAGAGAGACCCAGTACTTC
CDR3 protein: CATSMSVSPTGGRETQYF
D gene: TRBD1
J gene: TRBJ2-5
V gene: TRBV15
clone size: few
CDR3 length: 18

CDR3 DNA: TGTGCCAGCAGCTCCGGACCCTTCCAAGAGACCCAGTACTTC
CDR3 protein: CASSSGPFQETQYF
D gene: -
J gene: TRBJ2-5
V gene: TRBV5-6
clone size: many
CDR3 length: 14

CDR3 DNA: TGTGCCAGCAGCGTAGGGACTAGCGGGGGGGGGAACAATGAGCAGTTCTTC
CDR3 protein: CASSVGTSGGGNNEQFF
D gene: TRBD2
J gene: TRBJ2-1
V gene: TRBV9
clone size: -
CDR3 length: 17

CDR3 DNA: TGCGCCAGCAGCTTGGTTTCTACTAGGGAAGAGACCCAGTACTTC
CDR3 protein: CASSLVSTREETQYF
D gene: -
J gene: TRBJ2-5
V gene: TRBV5-1
clone size: few
CDR3 length: 15

CDR3 DNA: TGCGCCAGCAGCCAAGATCCAATGGCGGGGGGAGAGACCCAGTACTTC
CDR3 protein: CASSQDPMAGGETQYF
D gene: TRBD2
J gene: TRBJ2-5
V gene: TRBV4-3
clone size: -
CDR3 length: 16

CDR3 DNA: TGTGCCATCAGTGAATGGGGGTACACAGATACGCAGTATTTT
CDR3 protein: CAISEWGYTDTQYF
D gene: -
J gene: TRBJ2-3
V gene: TRBV10-3
clone size: many
CDR3 length: 14

CDR3 DNA: TGTGCCAGCTCACCCCCCTCAGCCTATGGCTACACCTTC
CDR3 protein: CASSPPSAYGYTF
D gene: -
J gene: TRBJ1-2
V gene: TRBV18
clone size: few
CDR3 length: 13

CDR3 DNA: TGTGCCAGCAGCTTAGGACTTCTGCGCTCTGGGGCCAACGTCCTGACTTTC
CDR3 protein: CASSLGLLRSGANVLTF
D gene: -
J gene: TRBJ2-6
V gene: TRBV7-6
clone size: -
CDR3 length: 17

CDR3 DNA: TGTGCCAGTGCGGCGCCGTCCACCGGGGAGCTGTTTTTT
CDR3 protein: CASAAPSTGELFF
D gene: -
J gene: TRBJ2-2
V gene: TRBV28
clone size: few
CDR3 length: 13

CDR3 DNA: TGTGCCAGCAGTGCGGACGGGGGTTGGTATGGCTACACCTTC
CDR3 protein: CASSADGGWYGYTF
D gene: -
J gene: TRBJ1-2
V gene: TRBV6-4
clone size: many
CDR3 length: 14

CDR3 DNA: TGTGCCAGCAGTCCAGGGGTCTCTAATGAAAAACTGTTTTTT
CDR3 protein: CASSPGVSNEKLFF
D gene: -
J gene: TRBJ1-4
V gene: TRBV12-3/TRBV12-4
clone size: -
CDR3 length: 14

CDR3 DNA: TGTGCCAGCAGTAAAGCGGGGGGAACCTACCAAGAGACCCAGTACTTC
CDR3 protein: CASSKAGGTYQETQYF
D gene: TRBD2
J gene: TRBJ2-5
V gene: TRBV5-8
clone size: few
CDR3 length: 16

CDR3 DNA: TGTGCCAGCAGCCTCTCCGGGACTAGGGTGAATGAGCAGTTCTTC
CDR3 protein: CASSLSGTRVNEQFF
D gene: TRBD2
J gene: TRBJ2-1
V gene: TRBV7-8
clone size: -
CDR3 length: 15

CDR3 DNA: TGTGCCAGCTCAACGGGGGGGGCTCAGAATTCACCCCTCCACTTT
CDR3 protein: CASSTGGAQNSPLHF
D gene: -
J gene: TRBJ1-6
V gene: TRBV18
clone size: -
CDR3 length: 15

CDR3 DNA: TGTGCCAGCAGCGTCGGTCAGCGGGGGATCACAGATACGCAGTATTTT
CDR3 protein: CASSVGQRGITDTQYF
D gene: TRBD2
J gene: TRBJ2-3
V gene: TRBV9
clone size: -
CDR3 length: 16

CDR3 DNA: TGTGCCAGCAGTGCGGAGACACGGATAGATCAGCCCCAGCATTTT
CDR3 protein: CASSAETRIDQPQHF
D gene: -
J gene: TRBJ1-5
V gene: TRBV6-1
clone size: few
CDR3 length: 15

CDR3 DNA: TGTGCCAGCAGCTTGATGACGGGCTCGGGTGAAAAACTGTTTTTT
CDR3 protein: CASSLMTGSGEKLFF
D gene: -
J gene: TRBJ1-4
V gene: TRBV5-6
clone size: few
CDR3 length: 15

CDR3 DNA: TGTGCCATCAGCGATCCCAAGACAGGGGCCGCAGATACGCAGTATTTT
CDR3 protein: CAISDPKTGAADTQYF
D gene: TRBD1
J gene: TRBJ2-3
V gene: TRBV10-3
clone size: few
CDR3 length: 16